One and the same sample provided the 26 T cell receptor beta chains below, sequenced in a study of T cell changes during pregnancy in multiple sclerosis. Some clones are missing from TCRdb's copy, which holds only in-frame ones; the method was immunoSEQ multiplex PCR. The top ten hold 0.47% of the sample, which has around 83,000 clones, about 89% seen once. Source: CD4+ T cells from peripheral blood mononuclear cells, taken in the second trimester of pregnancy. Receptors originate from a female donor with multiple sclerosis, enrolled in a pregnancy study.

The chain recombines TRBV15 with TRBJ2-5; 8 nucleotides align to TRBD2. The CDR3 is 14 residues long. Germline CDR1 reads LNHNV; CDR2 reads YYDKDF (reference sequence). V shed 5 bases, J shed 4 bases, and the junction held 6 bases outside the gene matches. In DNA form, the CDR3 reads TGTGCCACCAGCTCCCGGGGGGGTCCAGAGACCCAGTACTTC. Translation gives CATSSRGGPETQYF.

This clone was observed a few times. V is TRBV5-1 and J is TRBJ2-1, with D perhaps TRBD2 (5 bases). Looked up from germline, CDR1 is SGHRS and CDR2 is YFSETQ. V was clipped by 0 bases and J by 2 bases, with 9 bases between them. The CDR3 contains 15 residues. DNA for the CDR3: TGCGCCAGCAGCTTGGCTAGCACCACCTACAATGAGCAGTTCTTC. Translating gives CASSLASTTYNEQFF.

The chain has TRBV18 and TRBJ1-1; possible D gene TRBD1, 5 bases. Germline CDR1 and CDR2: KGHSH and LQKENI. CDR3 length equals 14 residues. V lost 5 bases to trimming and J lost 0 bases, with 10 bases between them. Here the CDR3 DNA reads TGTGCCAGCTCAGAGACAGTCATGAACACTGAAGCTTTCTTT. Residues: CASSETVMNTEAFF. The full variable domain, in which reference TRBV18 and TRBJ1-1 provide the parts outside the CDR3, is NAGVMQNPRHLVRRRGQEARLRCSPMKGHSHVYWYRQLPEEGLKFMVYLQKENIIDESGMPKERFSAEFPKEGPSILRIQQVVRGDSAAYFCASSETVMNTEAFFGQGTRLTVV.

The CDR3 here is CASSYGGSSNEQFF. The CDR3 nucleotides read TGTGCCAGCAGTTACGGCGGGTCGAGCAATGAGCAGTTCTTC. V is TRBV6-6 and J is TRBJ2-1, with D perhaps matching TRBD2 (5 bases). The CDR3 totals 14 residues. The V gene lost 2 bases and the J gene lost 6 bases, with 11 bases spanning the gap. Germline-derived CDR1 and CDR2 are MNHNY and SVGAGI (reference sequence).

This clone showed up just a few times. The rearrangement joins TRBV30 to TRBJ1-2; a possible D gene is TRBD1 (5 bases). V lost 4 bases to trimming and J lost 8 bases, with 11 bases between them. From germline, CDR1 is GTSNPN and CDR2 SVGIG (reference sequence). The CDR3 totals 11 residues. The CDR3 coding sequence is TGTGCCTGGAAGGGCAGGGAAGGCTACACCTTC. It specifies CAWKGREGYTF. The whole variable domain, remainder taken from reference TRBV30 and TRBJ1-2, is SQTIHQWPATLVQPVGSPLSLECTVEGTSNPNLYWYRQAAGRGLQLLFYSVGIGQISSEVPQNLSASRPQDRQFILSSKKLLLSDSGFYLCAWKGREGYTFGSGTRLTVV.

The J gene is TRBJ2-5, the V gene TRBV9; 11 nucleotides align to TRBD2. CDR1 SGDLS and CDR2 YYNGEE come from the germline V gene. Trimming cost V 3 bases and J 5 bases; bases outside gene matches: 6. CDR3 size: 15 residues. CDR3 bases: TGTGCCAGCAGCGGTAGCGGGGGGGCCCTGGAGACCCAGTACTTC. This translates into CASSGSGGALETQYF.

This chain connects TRBV10-3 to TRBJ2-3; TRBD2 matches at 7 bases. V was clipped by 6 bases and J by 2 bases; unmatched bases: 2. The CDR3 length is 13 residues. Germline values: CDR1 ENHRY, CDR2 SYGVKD. CDR3 nucleotide sequence: TGTGCCATCAGGGGACTATACACAGATACGCAGTATTTT. Amino acid sequence: CAIRGLYTDTQYF.

V gene TRBV6-1 combines with J gene TRBJ2-5; no clear D gene. The germline V gene encodes CDR1 MNHNS and CDR2 SASEGT. The CDR3 runs 14 residues. With 6 bases removed from V and 2 bases from J, the gap between germline ends came to 13 bases. The CDR3 region is CASSPPGQQETQYF. The CDR3 coding sequence is TGTGCCAGCAGCCCCCCGGGTCAGCAAGAGACCCAGTACTTC.

The chain couples TRBV18 to TRBJ1-2; tentatively, D is TRBD1 (6 bases). Germline CDR1 KGHSH, CDR2 LQKENI. This CDR3 has 15 amino acids. The V gene lost 4 bases and the J gene lost 2 bases, with 14 bases spanning the gap. The CDR3, as DNA: TGTGCCAGCTCACTATCGGGACAAGCCAACTATGGCTACACCTTC. Translation: CASSLSGQANYGYTF.

This clone was counted between two and nine times. The chain recombines TRBV11-2 with TRBJ2-3; a weak D match, TRBD1 (6 bases). Trimming pared 5 bases from V and 0 bases from J, leaving 12 bases between. Germline CDR1 SGHAT, CDR2 FQNNGV. The CDR3 has 15 amino acids. The CDR3 reads CASSLYRVSTDTQYF. In nucleotides, the CDR3 is TGTGCCAGCAGCCTTTACAGGGTTAGCACAGATACGCAGTATTTT.

The chain is built from TRBV5-1 and TRBJ2-3; 9 bases align to TRBD2. Germline V gene data show CDR1 as SGHRS and CDR2 as YFSETQ. J was trimmed by 5 bases and V by 1 base; bases with no gene match: 8. CDR3 size: 16 residues. Here the CDR3 reads CASSLSSSGVLDTQYF. In DNA, the CDR3 is TGCGCCAGCAGCTTGTCGTCTAGCGGGGTTTTAGATACGCAGTATTTT.

The chain couples TRBV30 to TRBJ2-7; TRBD1 matches 11 bases. Unmatched junction bases numbered 6, after V lost 3 bases and J lost 2 bases. Germline CDR1 reads GTSNPN; CDR2 reads SVGIG (reference sequence). The CDR3 covers 15 residues. CDR3 amino acids: CAWSLGQGGTYEQYF. The CDR3 nucleotides read TGTGCCTGGAGCTTGGGACAGGGGGGAACCTACGAGCAGTACTTC.

The chain uses TRBV12-5 and TRBJ2-7, with D unresolved. The V gene's germline CDR1 is LGHNT and CDR2 FRNRAP. The CDR3 consists of 10 residues. The V and J ends lost 9 bases and 4 bases respectively, with 7 bases between them. As DNA, the CDR3 is TGTGCTAGCTTGAGATACGAGCAGTACTTC. This codes for CASLRYEQYF.

This chain links TRBV5-1 with TRBJ1-2, with 7 bases matching TRBD1. J gave up 6 bases and V 2 bases, and 7 bases lay outside the gene matches. The CDR3 contains 14 residues. The germline gives CDR1 SGHRS, CDR2 YFSETQ. CDR3 sequence: CASSLTGTADGYTF. CDR3 nucleotide sequence: TGCGCCAGCAGCTTAACCGGGACAGCGGATGGCTACACCTTC.

V gene TRBV11-1 combines with J gene TRBJ2-7, with D tentatively TRBD1 (5 bases). The V end lost 4 bases, the J end lost 7 bases, and 14 bases lay between the germline ends. The CDR3 runs 13 residues. The germline V gene has CDR1 SGHAT and CDR2 FQDESV (reference sequence). CDR3 coding DNA: TGTGCCAGCAGCTGGGGATGGGGCGGAGAGCAGTACTTC. As protein: CASSWGWGGEQYF.

The chain joins TRBV30 to TRBJ2-1; possible D gene TRBD1, 5 bases. The CDR3 runs to 12 residues. V lost 2 bases, J lost 4 bases, and 6 bases lay in between. Germline loops: CDR1 GTSNPN, CDR2 SVGIG (reference sequence). CDR3 protein: CAWSRGYNEQFF. The CDR3 DNA sequence: TGTGCCTGGAGTAGGGGTTACAATGAGCAGTTCTTC.

The chain combines TRBV2 with TRBJ1-5; 7 nucleotides match TRBD1. Per germline, CDR1 SNHLY and CDR2 FYNNEI. Trimming took 5 bases from V and 5 from J; bases not matched to a gene: 6. The CDR3 runs 14 residues. As DNA, the CDR3 is TGTGCCAGCAGTCCCGGGACAGCTGATCAGCCCCAGCATTTT. Amino acid sequence: CASSPGTADQPQHF. The variable domain in full, with the rest retrieved from reference TRBV2 and TRBJ1-5, is EPEVTQTPSHQVTQMGQEVILRCVPISNHLYFYWYRQILGQKVEFLVSFYNNEISEKSEIFDDQFSVERPDGSNFTLKIRSTKLEDSAMYFCASSPGTADQPQHFGDGTRLSIL.

This clone is a singleton in its sample. The chain links TRBV19 to TRBJ1-6; tentatively, D is TRBD1 (6 bases). The V gene lost 5 bases and the J gene lost 6 bases, with 14 bases spanning the gap. CDR3 length: 15 residues. Germline CDR1 is LNHDA and CDR2 is SQIVND (reference sequence). The DNA of the CDR3 is TGTGCCAGTAGTTTAACGACAGGTTTTAATTCACCCCTCCACTTT. Residues: CASSLTTGFNSPLHF.

The gene calls are TRBV9 and TRBJ2-2; D is unclear. V dropped 4 bases and J dropped 6 bases, with 25 bases sitting between them. The CDR3 contains 18 residues. From germline, CDR1 is SGDLS and CDR2 YYNGEE. The CDR3, as DNA: TGTGCCAGCAGCCCTCGGGTAGGTGGCCTCGTAGTCTCCGGGGAGCTGTTTTTT. Residues: CASSPRVGGLVVSGELFF.

The chain carries TRBV5-1 and TRBJ1-4, with TRBD1 as a possible D gene (5 bases). The CDR3 sequence is 13 residues long. Germline CDR1 SGHRS, CDR2 YFSETQ. V lost 0 bases and J 11 bases, leaving 11 bases between the germline ends. The CDR3 DNA follows: TGCGCCAGCAGCTTGGCCGGGGGGGAGAAACTGTTTTTT. This encodes CASSLAGGEKLFF.

The chain employs TRBV6-5 and TRBJ1-6; D might be TRBD1 (5 bases). V was clipped by 7 bases and J by 10 bases, with 17 bases between them. The CDR3 totals 14 residues. The V gene's germline CDR1 is MNHEY and CDR2 SVGAGI. The CDR3 DNA reads TGTGCCAGCAAAGGGGCGTTGCTCCGCTCACCCCTCCACTTT. Translation: CASKGALLRSPLHF.

The genes are TRBV5-4 and TRBJ2-7; D is perhaps TRBD1 (6 bases). This CDR3 is built from 13 residues. V lost 4 bases and J lost 6, with 14 bases in between. CDR1 is SGHNT and CDR2 is YYREEE in the germline V gene (reference sequence). The CDR3 reads CASSLAGTSEQYF. CDR3 DNA sequence: TGTGCCAGCAGCCTAGCCGGGACAAGCGAGCAGTACTTC.

This chain uses TRBV18 with TRBJ1-1, with TRBD1 matching over 7 bases. V lost 4 bases, J lost 0 bases, and 5 bases stayed unmatched. Germline loops: CDR1 KGHSH, CDR2 LQKENI. The CDR3 runs 15 residues. The CDR3 sequence is CASSQGAGMNTEAFF. Here the CDR3 DNA reads TGTGCCAGCTCACAGGGGGCGGGTATGAACACTGAAGCTTTCTTT.

The chain has TRBV5-1 and TRBJ2-3, with 8 bases matching TRBD2. Germline lookup yields CDR1 SGHRS and CDR2 YFSETQ. Losses at the gene ends were 2 bases for V and 2 bases for J; bases not matched to a gene: 4. The CDR3 is 15 amino acids. The CDR3 DNA is TGCGCCAGCAGCTTATCGGGAGGGAACACAGATACGCAGTATTTT. Translated, it gives CASSLSGGNTDTQYF.

This clone came up once. The rearrangement uses TRBV5-4 and TRBJ2-7, with TRBD1 matching 8 bases. The length of the CDR3 is 15 residues. The V gene's germline CDR1 is SGHNT and CDR2 YYREEE (reference sequence). With V trimmed by 3 bases and J by 2 bases, 7 bases remained unmatched. The CDR3 DNA reads as TGTGCCAGCAGCTCAGGACAGGGAGAGGCCTACGAGCAGTACTTC. This encodes CASSSGQGEAYEQYF.

The chain uses TRBV18 and TRBJ2-7; no clear D gene. Germline V gene data show CDR1 as KGHSH and CDR2 as LQKENI. Trimming took off 0 bases at V and 3 bases at J, with 9 bases between the two ends. The CDR3 length is 14 residues. The chain's CDR3 is CASSPPSSFYEQYF. In DNA, the CDR3 is TGTGCCAGCTCACCACCCAGTTCCTTCTACGAGCAGTACTTC.